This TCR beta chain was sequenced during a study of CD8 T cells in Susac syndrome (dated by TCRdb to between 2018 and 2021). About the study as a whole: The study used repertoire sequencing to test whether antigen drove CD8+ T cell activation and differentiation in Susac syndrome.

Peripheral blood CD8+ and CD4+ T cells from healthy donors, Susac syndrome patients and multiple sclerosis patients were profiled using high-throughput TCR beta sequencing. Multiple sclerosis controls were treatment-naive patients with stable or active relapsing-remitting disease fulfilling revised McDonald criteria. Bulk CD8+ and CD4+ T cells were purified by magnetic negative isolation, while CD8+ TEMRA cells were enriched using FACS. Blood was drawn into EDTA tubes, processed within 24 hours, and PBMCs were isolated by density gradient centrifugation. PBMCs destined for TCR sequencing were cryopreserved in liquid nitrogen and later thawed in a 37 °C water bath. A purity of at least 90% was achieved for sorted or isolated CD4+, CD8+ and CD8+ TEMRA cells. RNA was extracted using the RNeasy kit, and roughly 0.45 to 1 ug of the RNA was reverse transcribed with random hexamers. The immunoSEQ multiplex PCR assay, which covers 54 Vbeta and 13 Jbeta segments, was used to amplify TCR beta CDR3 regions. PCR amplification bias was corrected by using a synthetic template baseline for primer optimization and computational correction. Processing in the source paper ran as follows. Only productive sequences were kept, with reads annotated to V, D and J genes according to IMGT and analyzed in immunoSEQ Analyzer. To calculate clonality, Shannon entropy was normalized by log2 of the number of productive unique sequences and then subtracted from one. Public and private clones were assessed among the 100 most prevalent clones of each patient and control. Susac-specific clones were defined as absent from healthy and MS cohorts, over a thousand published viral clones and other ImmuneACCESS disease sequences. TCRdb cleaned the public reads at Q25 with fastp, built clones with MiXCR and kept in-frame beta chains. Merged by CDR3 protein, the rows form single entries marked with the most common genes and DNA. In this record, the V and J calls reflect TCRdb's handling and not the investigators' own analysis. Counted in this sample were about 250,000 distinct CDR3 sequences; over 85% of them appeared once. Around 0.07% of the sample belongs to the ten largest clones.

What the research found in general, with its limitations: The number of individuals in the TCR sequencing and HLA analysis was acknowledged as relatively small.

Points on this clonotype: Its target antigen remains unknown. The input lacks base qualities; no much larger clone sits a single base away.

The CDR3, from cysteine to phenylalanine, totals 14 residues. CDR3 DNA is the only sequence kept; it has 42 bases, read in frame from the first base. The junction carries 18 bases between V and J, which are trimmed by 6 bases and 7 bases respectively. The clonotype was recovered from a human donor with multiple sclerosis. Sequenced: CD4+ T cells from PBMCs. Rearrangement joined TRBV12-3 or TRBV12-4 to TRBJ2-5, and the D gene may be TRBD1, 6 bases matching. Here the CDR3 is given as CASRAGGAEVTQYF. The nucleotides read TGTGCCAGCAGAGCTGGGGGCGCGGAGGTGACCCAGTACTTC.